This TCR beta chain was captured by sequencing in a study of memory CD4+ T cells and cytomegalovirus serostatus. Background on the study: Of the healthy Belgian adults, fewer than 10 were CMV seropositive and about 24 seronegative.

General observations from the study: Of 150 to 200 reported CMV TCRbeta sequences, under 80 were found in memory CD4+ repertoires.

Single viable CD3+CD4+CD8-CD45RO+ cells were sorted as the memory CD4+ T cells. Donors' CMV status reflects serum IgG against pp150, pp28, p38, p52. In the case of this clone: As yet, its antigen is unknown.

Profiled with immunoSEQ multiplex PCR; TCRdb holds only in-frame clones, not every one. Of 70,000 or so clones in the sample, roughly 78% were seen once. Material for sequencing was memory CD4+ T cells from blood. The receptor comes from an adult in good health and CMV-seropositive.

The CDR3: CAISDGAGGQETQYF. The CDR3 nucleotides read TGTGCCATCAGTGACGGGGCGGGAGGCCAAGAGACCCAGTACTTC. The chain uses TRBV10-3 and TRBJ2-5; 8 nucleotides align to TRBD2. The CDR3 has 15 residues. J lost 1 base, V lost 3 bases, and 4 bases had no gene match. The germline CDR1 and CDR2 sequences are ENHRY and SYGVKD.